This TCR beta chain comes out of a study of glioma-infiltrating T cells after dendritic cell vaccination. To note about this clone: Its ends do not fully match the called genes, so a read error is possible.

CDR3 length: 15 residues. Germline V gene data show CDR1 as MNHNY and CDR2 as SVGAGI (reference sequence). Time point given: after dendritic cell vaccination, including at tumor progression/relapse. Fresh-frozen tumor tissue and more than two years of survival data were available for all. The primer mix had 60 V beta and 13 J beta primers. Using immunoSEQ multiplex PCR, the repertoire was profiled, and TCRdb retains in-frame clones only, with some absent. The sample records 70,000 to 100,000 clones, 75% to 90% being singletons. The chain employs TRBV6-6 and TRBJ1-6; D unclear. The clonotype originates from a human donor with glioblastoma. The sample here was blood, taken after dendritic cell vaccination. Written as DNA, the CDR3 is TGTGCCAGCAGCCTTGACATTTGGATGAATTCACCCCTCTACTTT. Its protein product is CASSLDIWMNSPLYF.